A selection of T cell receptor beta chains follows, all from one sample in a study of blood T cell repertoires in COVID-19. The protocol was immunoSEQ multiplex PCR, while the TCRdb copy is restricted to in-frame clones and leaves out a portion. The table has fewer than 80,000 clones, about 87% seen once; the top ten hold roughly 9.1%. Specimen: peripheral blood. Receptors were obtained from a human donor in a cohort sampled during active COVID-19. CDR3s include the opening cysteine and the closing phenylalanine or tryptophan. D genes are given only for firm matches. Clone size is not always given. Where it is, it says once, few, many or a class for expanded clones.

V gene	clone size	D gene	J gene	CDR3 protein	CDR3 DNA
TRBV27	NA	TRBD1	TRBJ1-5	CASSRVTGNQPQHF	TGTGCCAGCAGCCGCGTGACAGGGAATCAGCCCCAGCATTTT
TRBV19	NA	TRBD2	TRBJ2-3	CASSGTSGSGESSDTQYF	TGTGCCAGTAGTGGGACTAGCGGGAGTGGTGAGTCATCAGATACGCAGTATTTT
TRBV29-1	NA	NA	TRBJ2-7	CSVESRDLAPYEQYF	TGCAGCGTTGAGTCCAGGGATCTTGCACCCTACGAGCAGTACTTC
TRBV28	NA	NA	TRBJ2-7	CASSPVTGWEGDYEQYF	TGTGCCAGCAGCCCTGTCACAGGGTGGGAGGGGGACTACGAGCAGTACTTC
TRBV5-1	NA	NA	TRBJ2-3	CASSLDRTRTDTQYF	TGCGCCAGCAGCTTGGATAGGACTCGCACAGATACGCAGTATTTT
TRBV5-4	once	NA	TRBJ2-7	CASSLTGTYEQYF	TGTGCCAGCAGCTTGACAGGAACCTACGAGCAGTACTTC
TRBV5-1	NA	NA	TRBJ1-1	CASSLGRGGTEAFF	TGCGCCAGCAGCTTGGGCAGGGGTGGCACTGAAGCTTTCTTT
TRBV24-1	NA	TRBD2	TRBJ2-3	CATSSSWLAADTQYF	TGTGCCACCAGTTCTTCTTGGCTAGCGGCAGATACGCAGTATTTT
TRBV2	NA	TRBD2	TRBJ2-1	CASSSGSRYEQFF	TGTGCCAGCAGTAGCGGGAGTCGTTATGAGCAGTTCTTC
TRBV11-2	NA	TRBD2	TRBJ2-1	CASSSTTSGINNEQFF	TGTGCCAGCAGCTCGACAACTAGCGGGATAAACAATGAGCAGTTCTTC
TRBV28	NA	TRBD1	TRBJ1-6	CASSLGGTAYNSPLHF	TGTGCCAGCAGTTTAGGGGGGACAGCCTATAATTCACCCCTCCACTTT
TRBV14	NA	TRBD1	TRBJ1-1	CASNPQGANTEAFF	TGTGCCAGCAACCCACAGGGGGCCAACACTGAAGCTTTCTTT
TRBV6-5	NA	NA	TRBJ2-5	CASSWGGAPQETQYF	TGTGCCAGCAGTTGGGGGGGGGCTCCCCAAGAGACCCAGTACTTC
TRBV30	NA	NA	TRBJ1-1	CAGDRTEAFF	TGTGCCGGCGACAGGACTGAAGCTTTCTTT
TRBV10-3	NA	TRBD1	TRBJ1-2	CAISPYGHLTGAEYGYTF	TGTGCCATCTCTCCGTATGGACACTTGACAGGGGCGGAGTATGGCTACACCTTC
TRBV4-2	NA	TRBD1	TRBJ1-2	CASSQDRGQYGYTF	TGTGCCAGCAGCCAAGATCGGGGACAGTATGGCTACACCTTC
TRBV15	NA	NA	TRBJ1-1	CATSRGHESDEAFF	TGTGCCACCAGCAGAGGACACGAGTCGGATGAAGCTTTCTTT
TRBV30	NA	TRBD1	TRBJ1-2	CARRDSLNYGYTF	TGTGCCCGCCGGGACAGCCTTAACTATGGCTACACCTTC
TRBV28	NA	TRBD1	TRBJ1-2	CASRATGNYTF	TGTGCCAGCAGGGCGACAGGGAACTACACCTTC
TRBV11-2	NA	TRBD1	TRBJ1-5	CASSLTTGYSNQPQHF	TGTGCCAGCAGCTTGACGACAGGGTATAGCAATCAGCCCCAGCATTTT
TRBV19	once	NA	TRBJ1-5	CASSISSNQPQHF	TGTGCCAGTAGTATTAGCAGCAATCAGCCCCAGCATTTT
TRBV10-3	NA	TRBD1	TRBJ2-7	CAISEGQVREQYF	TGTGCCATCAGTGAGGGACAGGTACGCGAGCAGTACTTC
TRBV5-1	NA	TRBD1	TRBJ2-7	CASTPTQNRGPYEQYF	TGCGCCAGCACACCGACCCAGAACAGGGGCCCCTACGAGCAGTACTTC
TRBV7-2	NA	TRBD1	TRBJ2-7	CASSLETGGYEQYF	TGTGCCAGCAGCTTAGAGACAGGGGGCTACGAGCAGTACTTC
TRBV11-2	NA	NA	TRBJ2-2	CASSPQGTGELFF	TGTGCCAGCAGCCCACAGGGAACCGGGGAGCTGTTTTTT
TRBV19	NA	NA	TRBJ2-1	CASTPPGLYNEQFF	TGTGCCAGTACCCCCCCGGGACTTTACAATGAGCAGTTCTTC
TRBV27	NA	NA	TRBJ2-1	CASSLTNSYNEQFF	TGTGCCAGCAGTTTGACTAACAGTTACAATGAGCAGTTCTTC
TRBV9	few	NA	TRBJ2-2	CASSVEEVRAKRPGELFF	TGTGCCAGCAGCGTAGAGGAAGTGAGGGCCAAGAGACCCGGGGAGCTGTTTTTT
TRBV11-3	NA	TRBD2	TRBJ2-3	CASSLGGLAGGDTQYF	TGTGCCAGCAGCTTAGGAGGACTAGCGGGAGGTGATACGCAGTATTTT
TRBV18	NA	NA	TRBJ1-3	CASSPAGTPSGNTIYF	TGTGCCAGCTCACCTGCCGGGACACCATCTGGAAACACCATATATTTT
TRBV7-8	NA	NA	TRBJ1-1	CASSLQAEAFF	TGTGCCAGCAGCCTACAGGCTGAAGCTTTCTTT
TRBV3-1/TRBV3-2	NA	NA	TRBJ2-7	CASSQDLKSYEQYF	TGTGCCAGCAGCCAAGATTTAAAGAGCTACGAGCAGTACTTC
TRBV6-1	NA	TRBD2	TRBJ2-5	CASSEASGGETQYF	TGTGCCAGCAGTGAAGCTAGCGGGGGAGAGACCCAGTACTTC
TRBV9	NA	TRBD2	TRBJ2-2	CASSSGLAGEGVGELFF	TGTGCCAGCAGCTCGGGACTAGCGGGAGAAGGGGTGGGGGAGCTGTTTTTT
TRBV4-1	once	NA	TRBJ2-1	CASSIQVNSYNEQFF	TGCGCCAGCAGCATACAGGTAAACTCCTACAATGAGCAGTTCTTC
TRBV27	NA	TRBD1	TRBJ2-7	CASSIYRGSPYEQYF	TGTGCCAGCAGTATATACAGGGGGTCCCCCTACGAGCAGTACTTC
TRBV24-1	NA	NA	TRBJ2-1	CATSDFGSYEQFF	TGTGCCACCAGTGATTTCGGGAGCTATGAGCAGTTCTTC
TRBV30	NA	NA	TRBJ2-7	CAWSVGVRLEQYF	TGTGCCTGGAGTGTAGGGGTGCGACTCGAGCAGTACTTC
TRBV29-1	NA	NA	TRBJ2-5	CSVLQETQYF	TGCAGCGTTCTACAAGAGACCCAGTACTTC
TRBV6-2/TRBV6-3	NA	NA	TRBJ1-2	CASSLAEAPIHGYTF	TGTGCCAGCAGTTTAGCCGAGGCTCCAATCCATGGCTACACCTTC